This T cell receptor (beta chain) originates from a study of PD-L1 blockade in urothelial cancer (dated by TCRdb to about 2017). Describing the broader study: Twenty-five of 29 patients were males with bladder-origin urothelial cancer, and about two thirds of the roughly 30 reported a prior smoking history. Pretreatment tumor samples, along with matched peripheral blood serially collected before and after atezolizumab treatment, were subjected to TCR sequencing. Patients had an ECOG performance status of 0 or 1 and had received between 0 and 3 prior chemotherapy regimens. Approximately 30 patients had pretreatment blood TCR-seq, around 25 had at least one posttreatment blood collection, and around 25 had tumor TCR-seq. Progression-free survival longer than 6 months counted as durable clinical benefit, and TCR features were additionally tested against both progression-free and overall survival. Blood samples were analyzed 3 weeks after the start of treatment (second dose) and 6 weeks after the start of treatment. The study, an exploratory multi-omic analysis, examined somatic, immune and clinical correlates of response to PD-L1 blockade with atezolizumab in urothelial cancer. In the same patients who had TCR sequencing, pretreatment tumors also underwent whole exome sequencing and RNA sequencing. Durable clinical benefit was achieved by nine patients but not by the remaining 20. A median of approximately 140,000 T cells and around 81,000 unique TCRs was obtained from blood samples, and a median clonality of approximately 0.08 was observed.

What the research found in general, with its limitations: Because the sample size was small (n ≈ 30) and many exploratory analyses were performed, the results are intended to be hypothesis-generating. At 3 weeks after the start of treatment, tumor-associated TCR clones in peripheral blood had expanded more in patients with durable benefit (n ≈ 24, p = 0.022). A pretreatment peripheral blood TCR clonality below the median was linked to improved progression-free and overall survival.

Each PCR received spiked-in synthetic TCR analog templates so that absolute template abundance could be estimated from read counts. The immunoSEQ assay used bias-controlled V and J gene primers to amplify TCRbeta CDR3 regions from genomic DNA. Sequencing of rearranged TCRbeta segments was done at approximately 20X coverage. On the authors' methods: Sequencing errors were corrected by clustering, and CDR3s were annotated against IMGT so that V, D and J genes could be assigned. Downstream analyses used only productive TCRbeta rearrangements, leaving out any out-of-frame or stop-codon sequences. To compute clonality, Shannon entropy was normalized by the log of the number of unique productive sequences and then subtracted from one. Fisher's exact test with Benjamini-Hochberg correction, at a threshold of adjusted p below 0.01, was used to find clones that differed between time points or between blood and tumor. This immuneACCESS table, as held by TCRdb, lists in-frame sequences with V and J called but not all clones. Of the missing ones, under half trace to an unresolved V gene in checked studies; the others have no known cause. The DNA was the basis for D and trimming; V, J and clone size are from that table. This sample comprises fewer than 45,000 clones, about 88% of them detected only once. 20% to 25% of the sample lies in the top ten.

The CDR3 contains 13 residues, cysteine and phenylalanine counted. Just CDR3 DNA is preserved here, 39 bases in frame from base 1. Based on the germline V gene (reference sequence), the CDR1 and CDR2 sequences are LNHDA and SQIVND. The germline V and J ends show losses of 7 bases and 6 bases respectively, and no gene match explains 7 bases of the junction. Remarks on this clone: The antigen it recognizes is unknown. No quality values exist for individual bases; no much larger clone is one base distant.

The meaning of the sample's time point label: pretreatment peripheral blood. The Qiagen DNeasy Blood extraction kit was used to purify genomic DNA from total PBMCs and tumor samples. PBMCs were collected pretreatment and during treatment and were isolated and stored as previously described. The chain joins TRBV19 to TRBJ1-1, with 8 bases matching TRBD1. This sequence originates from a donor aged 40 or older with urothelial cancer. Sequenced material: PBMCs, taken around atezolizumab (anti-PD-L1) treatment. The CDR3 reads as follows: CASTPGGVPEAFF. The DNA is TGTGCCAGTACCCCAGGGGGCGTCCCTGAAGCTTTCTTT.